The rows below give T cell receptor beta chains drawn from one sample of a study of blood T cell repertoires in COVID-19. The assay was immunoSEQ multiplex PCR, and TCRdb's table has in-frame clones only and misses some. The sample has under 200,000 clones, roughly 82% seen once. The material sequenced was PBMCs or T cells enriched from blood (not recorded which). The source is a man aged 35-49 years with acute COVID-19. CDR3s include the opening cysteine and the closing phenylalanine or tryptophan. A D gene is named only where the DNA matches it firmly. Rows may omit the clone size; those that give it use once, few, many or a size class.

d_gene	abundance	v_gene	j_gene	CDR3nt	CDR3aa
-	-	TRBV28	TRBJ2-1	TGTGCCAGCAGTTTGGCAGGGGTCAGTGAGCAGTTCTTC	CASSLAGVSEQFF
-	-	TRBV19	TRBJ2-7	TGTGCCAGTAGTATAACGTTTCGAGCCTCCTACGAGCAGTACTTC	CASSITFRASYEQYF
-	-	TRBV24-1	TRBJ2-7	TGTGCCACCAGTGATTTGGGGCTCGAGCAGTACTTC	CATSDLGLEQYF
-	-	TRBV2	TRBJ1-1	TGTGCCAGCAGTGAAGGGGCCCCCTTGAACACTGAAGCTTTCTTT	CASSEGAPLNTEAFF
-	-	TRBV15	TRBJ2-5	TGTGCCACCAGCAGAGCGGCGGGAAGCCCAGGAACCCAGTACTTC	CATSRAAGSPGTQYF
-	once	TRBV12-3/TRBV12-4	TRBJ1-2	TGTGCCAGCAGTTCAGGGATATATGGCTACACCTTC	CASSSGIYGYTF
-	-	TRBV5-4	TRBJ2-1	TGTGCCAGCAGCATCCGGGTGAATGAGCAGTTCTTC	CASSIRVNEQFF
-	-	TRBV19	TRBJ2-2	TGTGCCAGTAGTATAGTTCGAGGAGTGAAACTTCGGGGCACCGGGGAGCTGTTTTTT	CASSIVRGVKLRGTGELFF
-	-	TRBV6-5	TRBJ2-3	TGTGCCAGCAGCCCCGCGGGCCACGCAGATACGCAGTATTTT	CASSPAGHADTQYF
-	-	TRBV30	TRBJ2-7	TGTGCCTGGAGTAGCAGTTTGAGGGGAGGACGGAACGAGCAGTACTTC	CAWSSSLRGGRNEQYF
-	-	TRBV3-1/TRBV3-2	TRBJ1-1	TGTGCCAGCAGCCAAGGGGGGGGAACTGAAGCTTTCTTT	CASSQGGGTEAFF
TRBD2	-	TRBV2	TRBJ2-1	TGTGCCAGCGAGACTAGCGGGATAAACAATGAGCAGTTCTTC	CASETSGINNEQFF
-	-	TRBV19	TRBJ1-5	TGTGCCAGTAGTGGGGGGGCAGGGAGCTATCAGCCCCAGCATTTT	CASSGGAGSYQPQHF
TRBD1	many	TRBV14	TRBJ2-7	TGTGCCAGCAGCCAAGGATTCGGGACAGGCTTCGGCGAGCAGTACTTC	CASSQGFGTGFGEQYF
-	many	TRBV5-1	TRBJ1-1	TGCGCCAGCAGCCCGGACACGCTCAATGAAGCTTTCTTT	CASSPDTLNEAFF
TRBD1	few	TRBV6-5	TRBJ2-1	TGTGCCAGCAGCGCGCGGACAGGGGAGGGGAATGAGCAGTTCTTC	CASSARTGEGNEQFF
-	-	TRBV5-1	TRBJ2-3	TGCGCCAGCAGCTTGGGAAGGGAGGCAGATACGCAGTATTTT	CASSLGREADTQYF
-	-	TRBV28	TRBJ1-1	TGTGCCAGCAAACAGGGTCCTGAAGCTTTCTTT	CASKQGPEAFF
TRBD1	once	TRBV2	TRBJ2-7	TGTGCCAGCAGGGACAGGGGGCCTTACGAGCAGTACTTC	CASRDRGPYEQYF
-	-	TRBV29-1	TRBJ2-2	TGCAGCGCTGCGGATGGCGGATCATTTTCCGGGGAGCTGTTTTTT	CSAADGGSFSGELFF
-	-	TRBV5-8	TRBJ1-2	TGTGCCAGACCGGACAGTTCAGAGCGCTATGGCTACACCTTC	CARPDSSERYGYTF
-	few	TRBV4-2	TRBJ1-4	TGTGCCAGCAGCCAAGACAGTGAAAAACTGTTTTTT	CASSQDSEKLFF
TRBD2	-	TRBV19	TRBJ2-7	TGTGCCAGTAGTAGGGGACTAGCGGGATTACCTAGCTCCTACGAGCAGTACTTC	CASSRGLAGLPSSYEQYF
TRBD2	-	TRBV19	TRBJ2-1	TGTGCCAGTATACAGACTAGCGGGAGGGTCAACTCCTACAATGAGCAGTTCTTC	CASIQTSGRVNSYNEQFF
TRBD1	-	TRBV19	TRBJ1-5	TGTGCCAGTACGATGGCGGGACAGGGGATAAGAAGGGGAGGAGGCAATCAGCCCCAGCATTTT	CASTMAGQGIRRGGGNQPQHF
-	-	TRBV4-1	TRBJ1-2	TGCGCCAGCAGCCAAGAGGGACACCTTGGCTACACCTTC	CASSQEGHLGYTF
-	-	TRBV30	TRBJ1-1	TGTGCCTGGATGGTGGGGCTAAGAACTGAAGCTTTCTTT	CAWMVGLRTEAFF
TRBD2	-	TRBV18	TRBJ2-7	TGTGCCAGCTCACTCCCCGGGACTAGTGTCTACGAGCAGTACTTC	CASSLPGTSVYEQYF
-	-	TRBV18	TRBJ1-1	TGTGCCAGCTCGCCGGACACCTACACTGAAGCTTTCTTT	CASSPDTYTEAFF
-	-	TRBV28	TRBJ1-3	TGTGCCAGCAAGGAGCCCTCTGGAAACACCATATATTTT	CASKEPSGNTIYF
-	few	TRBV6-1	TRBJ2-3	TGTGCCAGCAGTGATCAGGCCACAGATACGCAGTATTTT	CASSDQATDTQYF
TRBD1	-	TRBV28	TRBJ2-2	TGTGCCAGCAGTACAGGGGCGGGCACCGGGGAGCTGTTTTTT	CASSTGAGTGELFF
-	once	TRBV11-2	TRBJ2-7	TGTGCCACTAGACTTGCAGCTACCTGGGAGCAGTACTTC	CATRLAATWEQYF
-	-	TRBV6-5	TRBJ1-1	TGTGCCACGCAGGCGTACACTGAAGCTTTCTTT	CATQAYTEAFF
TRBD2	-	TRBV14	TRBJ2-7	TGTGCCAGCAGCCAAGGATCCTCGGGGGGTTTCTACGAGCAGTACTTC	CASSQGSSGGFYEQYF
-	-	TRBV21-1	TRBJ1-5	TGTGCCAGCATAAGGCGTTCGGGGGAAACCTACAATCAGCCCCAGCATTTT	CASIRRSGETYNQPQHF
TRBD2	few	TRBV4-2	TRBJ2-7	TGTGCCAGCAGCCAAGAAGCGACTAGCGGCTCCTACGAGCAGTACTTC	CASSQEATSGSYEQYF
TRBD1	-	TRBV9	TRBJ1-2	TGTGCCAGCAGCGTAGCTTCAGGGGGAAACTATGGCTACACCTTC	CASSVASGGNYGYTF
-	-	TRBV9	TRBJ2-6	TGTGCCAGCAGTGAGGCTGGGGCCAACGTCCTGACTTTC	CASSEAGANVLTF
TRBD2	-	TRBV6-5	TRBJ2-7	TGTGCCAGCAGTTGGGCAGCGGGGGCCTACGAGCAGTACTTC	CASSWAAGAYEQYF
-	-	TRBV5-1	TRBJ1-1	TGCGCCAGCAGCTTACAGGGAAGAAAAAACACTGAAGCTTTCTTT	CASSLQGRKNTEAFF
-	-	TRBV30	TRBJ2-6	TGTGCCTGGAGTGGCAGACCGGGTTACGCTGGGGCCAACGTCCTGACTTTC	CAWSGRPGYAGANVLTF
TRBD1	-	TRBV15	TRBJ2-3	TGTGCCACCAGCAGAAGGAACAGGGGAACAGATACGCAGTATTTT	CATSRRNRGTDTQYF
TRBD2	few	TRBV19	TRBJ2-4	TGTGCCAGTAGGGGACTAGCGGGACGTTCAGCCAAAAACATTCAGTACTTC	CASRGLAGRSAKNIQYF
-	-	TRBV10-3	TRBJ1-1	TGTGCCATCAGGGAAACAGGCTTGGGGACTGAAGCTTTCTTT	CAIRETGLGTEAFF
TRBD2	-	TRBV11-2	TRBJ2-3	TGTGCCAGCAGCTCCCTACCGGGAGGTGCAGATACGCAGTATTTT	CASSSLPGGADTQYF